These T cell receptor beta chains were read from a single sample in a study of glioma-infiltrating T cells after dendritic cell vaccination. Method: immunoSEQ multiplex PCR; TCRdb's copy keeps in-frame clones and lacks some. The sample has about 110,000 clones; around 87% are singletons. The sequencing here drew on blood, taken after dendritic cell vaccination. All receptors derive from a human donor with glioblastoma. CDR3s include the opening cysteine and the closing phenylalanine or tryptophan. The D gene is left open where the match is weak. Rows give clone size only sometimes, using once, few, many, or a class for an expanded clone.

once | TRBJ2-5 | NA | TRBV5-1 | CASSFSQAGETQYF | TGCGCCAGCAGCTTCTCCCAGGCGGGAGAGACCCAGTACTTC
once | TRBJ1-2 | TRBD1 | TRBV19 | CASSMGQVGRGYTF | TGTGCCAGTAGTATGGGACAGGTGGGCCGTGGCTACACCTTC
NA | TRBJ2-3 | TRBD1 | TRBV19 | CASGRTGGLRGETQYF | TGTGCCAGTGGACGGACAGGGGGGCTTCGGGGGGAGACGCAGTATTTT
NA | TRBJ2-7 | TRBD1 | TRBV4-2 | CASSLGTGDEQYF | TGTGCCAGCAGCTTAGGGACAGGGGACGAGCAGTACTTC
NA | TRBJ2-1 | TRBD2 | TRBV4-1 | CASSQRQTSGGEQFF | TGCGCCAGCAGCCAACGACAAACTAGCGGGGGTGAGCAGTTCTTC
NA | TRBJ1-1 | TRBD1 | TRBV5-6 | CASSVLEGTGTEAFF | TGTGCCAGCAGCGTCTTGGAAGGGACAGGCACTGAAGCTTTCTTT
NA | TRBJ2-2 | TRBD1 | TRBV10-3 | CAISDRGPDGELFF | TGTGCCATCAGTGACAGGGGGCCCGACGGGGAGCTGTTTTTT
once | TRBJ1-1 | TRBD1 | TRBV29-1 | CSVVTGNSYTEAFF | TGCAGCGTTGTGACAGGGAATAGTTACACTGAAGCTTTCTTT
NA | TRBJ1-4 | TRBD1 | TRBV5-1 | CASSGGQLGTNEKLFF | TGCGCCAGCAGCGGGGGACAGCTAGGAACTAATGAAAAACTGTTTTTT
NA | TRBJ1-1 | TRBD1 | TRBV6-4 | CASRRTGDNTEAFF | TGTGCCAGCAGGAGGACAGGGGATAACACTGAAGCTTTCTTT
NA | TRBJ2-5 | TRBD2 | TRBV5-4 | CASSEGTRPTQETQYF | TGTGCCAGCAGCGAGGGGACTAGGCCAACTCAGGAGACCCAGTACTTC
NA | TRBJ1-4 | NA | TRBV5-6 | CASSPTLANEKLFF | TGTGCCAGCAGCCCGACTCTGGCTAATGAAAAACTGTTTTTT
NA | TRBJ1-2 | NA | TRBV5-1 | CASSSYLGDNYGYTF | TGCGCCAGCAGCTCCTATTTAGGGGATAACTATGGTTACACCTTC
once | TRBJ2-7 | TRBD1 | TRBV30 | CAFLPQGPTYEQYF | TGTGCCTTCCTCCCACAGGGGCCGACCTACGAGCAGTACTTC
NA | TRBJ2-3 | NA | TRBV9 | CASSVGSRRPDTQYF | TGTGCCAGCAGCGTAGGCTCCCGGAGGCCGGATACGCAGTATTTT
once | TRBJ2-1 | NA | TRBV5-1 | CASSGSGGIYNEQFF | TGCGCCAGCAGCGGGTCAGGCGGGATCTACAATGAGCAGTTCTTC
NA | TRBJ1-5 | NA | TRBV4-1 | CASSRGEGTGNQPQHF | TGCGCCAGCAGCCGAGGGGAGGGTACGGGCAATCAGCCCCAGCATTTT
once | TRBJ2-6 | NA | TRBV7-3 | CASSPRVLTGANVLTF | TGTGCCAGCAGCCCCAGGGTTCTGACTGGGGCCAACGTCCTGACTTTC
NA | TRBJ1-3 | NA | TRBV5-5 | CASSPSGSGNTIYF | TGTGCCAGCAGCCCTTCGGGTAGCGGAAACACCATATATTTT
NA | TRBJ2-5 | NA | TRBV7-9 | CASSSGYKETQYF | TGTGCCAGCAGCTCGGGTTATAAAGAGACCCAGTACTTC
NA | TRBJ2-1 | TRBD2 | TRBV27 | CASRGTSVSEQFF | TGTGCCAGCAGGGGGACTAGCGTAAGTGAGCAGTTCTTC
NA | TRBJ1-4 | TRBD1 | TRBV18 | CASSPRLGTGSTNEKLFF | TGTGCCAGCTCACCACGGTTGGGGACAGGATCCACTAATGAAAAACTGTTTTTT
NA | TRBJ1-1 | NA | TRBV4-2 | CASSQGAEAFF | TGTGCCAGCAGCCAAGGCGCTGAAGCTTTCTTT
NA | TRBJ1-1 | NA | TRBV20-1 | CSASWGAEAFF | TGCAGTGCTAGTTGGGGGGCTGAAGCTTTCTTT
NA | TRBJ2-5 | NA | TRBV10-3 | CAIGGAPETQYF | TGTGCCATCGGTGGGGCCCCAGAGACCCAGTACTTC
NA | TRBJ1-1 | NA | TRBV19 | CASKASSAVNTEAFF | TGTGCCAGTAAGGCCTCATCGGCGGTGAACACTGAAGCTTTCTTT
NA | TRBJ1-2 | NA | TRBV2 | CASRGGGSGGYTF | TGTGCCAGCAGAGGTGGGGGCAGTGGTGGCTACACCTTC
NA | TRBJ2-7 | NA | TRBV19 | CASSVGSGWGYEQYF | TGTGCCAGTAGTGTTGGTTCGGGGTGGGGCTACGAGCAGTACTTC
NA | TRBJ1-1 | NA | TRBV27 | CATRYRRDTEAFF | TGTGCCACCCGATATCGTCGGGACACTGAAGCTTTCTTT
NA | TRBJ2-7 | NA | TRBV7-8 | CASSLARAAVQYF | TGTGCCAGCAGCTTAGCGAGGGCGGCCGTGCAGTACTTC
NA | TRBJ1-4 | NA | TRBV4-1 | CASSQDGIRGEKLFF | TGCGCCAGCAGCCAAGATGGGATTAGGGGTGAAAAACTGTTTTTT
NA | TRBJ1-2 | NA | TRBV5-6 | CASSLEGAGYGYTF | TGTGCCAGCAGCTTGGAAGGGGCTGGCTATGGCTACACCTTC
NA | TRBJ2-6 | NA | TRBV18 | CASSRDRSGANVLTF | TGTGCCAGCTCACGCGATCGATCTGGGGCCAACGTCCTGACTTTC
NA | TRBJ2-5 | TRBD1 | TRBV7-7 | CASSLRGQGGETQYF | TGTGCTAGCAGCTTAAGGGGACAGGGAGGAGAGACCCAGTACTTC
NA | TRBJ1-1 | NA | TRBV27 | CASSRWNTEAFF | TGTGCCAGCAGCCGGTGGAACACTGAAGCTTTCTTT
NA | TRBJ2-2 | TRBD2 | TRBV5-4 | CASSPLAGGANTGELFF | TGTGCCAGCAGCCCACTAGCGGGGGGAGCTAACACCGGGGAGCTGTTTTTT
NA | TRBJ2-4 | TRBD2 | TRBV30 | CAWRHPSGGAKNIQYF | TGTGCCTGGAGGCACCCTAGCGGGGGAGCCAAAAACATTCAGTACTTC
once | TRBJ2-1 | TRBD2 | TRBV11-2 | CASSSTVAGGSYNEQFF | TGTGCCAGCAGCTCAACAGTAGCGGGAGGTTCCTACAATGAGCAGTTCTTC
NA | TRBJ2-3 | TRBD2 | TRBV9 | CASSVSGSTDTQYF | TGTGCCAGCAGCGTTAGCGGGAGCACAGATACGCAGTATTTT
few | TRBJ2-2 | TRBD2 | TRBV5-1 | CASSLDASTSGRGELFF | TGCGCCAGCAGCTTGGACGCGTCGACTAGCGGGAGAGGGGAGCTGTTTTTT
NA | TRBJ2-1 | NA | TRBV18 | CASSPRAVNPSNEQFF | TGTGCCAGCTCACCGCGGGCAGTGAATCCCTCCAATGAGCAGTTCTTC
NA | TRBJ2-3 | NA | TRBV4-1 | CASSLRGGDTQYF | TGCGCCAGCAGCCTCCGCGGTGGGGATACGCAGTATTTT
NA | TRBJ2-1 | TRBD1 | TRBV9 | CASSTTGAYNEQFF | TGTGCCAGCAGCACTACAGGGGCCTACAATGAGCAGTTCTTC
few | TRBJ2-5 | NA | TRBV9 | CASSVEGRETQYF | TGTGCCAGCAGCGTAGAGGGGAGGGAGACCCAGTACTTC
NA | TRBJ2-7 | NA | TRBV5-3 | CARSLLAKRSTYEQYF | TGTGCCAGAAGCTTGTTGGCGAAGCGGTCTACCTACGAGCAGTACTTC
NA | TRBJ2-5 | NA | TRBV5-4 | CASSSPGSTRPEETQYF | TGTGCCAGCAGCTCCCCGGGCTCGACTAGGCCTGAAGAGACCCAGTACTTC
NA | TRBJ1-2 | NA | TRBV4-2 | CASGPGNGYTF | TGTGCCAGCGGGCCGGGGAATGGCTACACCTTC
NA | TRBJ1-1 | NA | TRBV6-5 | CASRPGVGTEAFF | TGTGCCAGCAGACCAGGGGTTGGGACTGAAGCTTTCTTT
few | TRBJ1-3 | NA | TRBV2 | CASSVGVSGNTIYF | TGTGCCAGCAGCGTAGGGGTTTCTGGAAACACCATATATTTT
NA | TRBJ2-2 | TRBD2 | TRBV4-1 | CASSQSILAGGPGTGELFF | TGCGCCAGCAGCCAAAGCATACTAGCGGGGGGGCCGGGCACCGGGGAGCTGTTTTTT
NA | TRBJ1-2 | NA | TRBV4-1 | CASSQAVNYGYTF | TGCGCCAGCAGCCAAGCAGTTAACTATGGCTACACCTTC
NA | TRBJ1-6 | TRBD1 | TRBV4-1 | CASSQDGGDSNSPLHF | TGCGCCAGCAGCCAAGATGGTGGGGACAGTAATTCACCCCTCCACTTT
NA | TRBJ1-1 | NA | TRBV5-1 | CASSSGETATLNTEAFF | TGCGCCAGCAGCTCGGGGGAGACAGCCACTCTGAACACTGAAGCTTTCTTT